This entry lists 8 T cell receptor beta chains sequenced from one sample in a study of T cells in localized non-small cell lung cancer. Some clones are missing from TCRdb's copy, which holds only in-frame ones; the method was immunoSEQ multiplex PCR. The sample yields roughly 1,200 clones, approximately 37% seen once. Material: lung tumor tissue, obtained before any cancer treatment. The receptors shown here come from a male donor at least 60 years old with stage II squamous cell lung carcinoma.

This clone was picked up a small number of times. The genes are TRBV6-8 and TRBJ1-1, with 9 bases matching TRBD1. With V trimmed by 5 bases and J by 8 bases, 9 bases remained unmatched. CDR3 length: 14 amino acids. CDR1 MNHGY and CDR2 SAAAGT come from the germline V gene. The CDR3 region is CASSASPGTGEAFF. In DNA form, the CDR3 reads TGTGCCAGCAGTGCCTCCCCCGGGACAGGGGAAGCTTTCTTT.

The chain carries TRBV9 and TRBJ2-7; 9 nucleotides match TRBD1. Unmatched junction bases numbered 4, after V lost 1 base and J lost 5 bases. The CDR3 totals 14 residues. The germline V gene encodes CDR1 SGDLS and CDR2 YYNGEE. The CDR3 DNA is TGTGCCAGCAGCGTAAAAACAGGGGGCGACGAGCAGTACTTC. This codes for CASSVKTGGDEQYF. Looking up the rest from reference TRBV9 and TRBJ2-7 gives the full variable domain: DSGVTQTPKHLITATGQRVTLRCSPRSGDLSVYWYQQSLDQGLQFLIQYYNGEERAKGNILERFSAQQFPDLHSELNLSSLELGDSALYFCASSVKTGGDEQYFGPGTRLTVT.

This clone was found a few times. The chain has TRBV11-3 and TRBJ2-1; TRBD2 is a possible D gene (5 bases). V was shortened by 2 bases and J by 0 bases, with 17 bases between the two germline ends. This CDR3 region has 18 residues. The V gene's germline CDR1 is SGHNT and CDR2 YENEEA. The CDR3 region has the DNA TGTGCCAGCAGCTTATACCTGCCCTCGGGGAGCTCCTACAATGAGCAGTTCTTC. Translated, it gives CASSLYLPSGSSYNEQFF.

This clone was detected once. J is TRBJ1-4 and V is TRBV18; possible D gene TRBD1, 6 bases. V lost 4 bases and J lost 4, with 16 bases in between. The CDR3 loop spans 16 amino acids. Germline assignment: CDR1 KGHSH and CDR2 LQKENI. The CDR3 coding sequence is TGTGCCAGCTCACAATGGGGGCGCGGCGGTAATGAAAAACTGTTTTTT. It is translated as CASSQWGRGGNEKLFF.

This clone occurred a few times. V gene TRBV11-3 combines with J gene TRBJ1-6; possible D gene TRBD1, 6 bases. This CDR3 is 18 amino acids long. Trimming stripped 5 bases from V and 1 base from J, with 18 bases between. The germline V gene has CDR1 SGHNT and CDR2 YENEEA. The DNA of the CDR3 is TGTGCCAGCAGCGGGGGGCCTACAGGGAGATCCTATAATTCACCCCTCCACTTT. Amino acid sequence: CASSGGPTGRSYNSPLHF.

This clone was picked up a small number of times. This chain joins TRBV9 and TRBJ2-5; 7 bases are a match to TRBD2. The V gene end was trimmed by 2 bases and the J gene end by 2 bases; junction bases not matched to a gene: 0. CDR3 length: 13 amino acids. Germline loops: CDR1 SGDLS, CDR2 YYNGEE. CDR3 in DNA: TGTGCCAGCAGCGTGGGAGGGCAAGAGACCCAGTACTTC. Translating it yields CASSVGGQETQYF.

The chain recombines TRBV19 with TRBJ1-6, with TRBD1 matching 10 bases. The CDR3 sequence is 14 residues long. Trimming took 3 bases from V and 11 from J; bases not matched to a gene: 4. From germline, CDR1 is LNHDA and CDR2 SQIVND (reference sequence). CDR3 sequence reads: CASSIRTGGTPLHF. The DNA for the CDR3 is TGTGCCAGTAGTATTAGGACAGGGGGTACACCCCTCCACTTT. Full variable domain (remainder filled in from reference TRBV19 and TRBJ1-6): DGGITQSPKYLFRKEGQNVTLSCEQNLNHDAMYWYRQDPGQGLRLIYYSQIVNDFQKGDIAEGYSVSREKKESFPLTVTSAQKNPTAFYLCASSIRTGGTPLHFGNGTRLTVT.

Judged by abundance, this clone is large. In nucleotides, the CDR3 is TGTGCCAGCAGCGCGCAGACAAGGATGAACACTGAAGCTTTCTTT. Translation gives CASSAQTRMNTEAFF. V is TRBV9 and J is TRBJ1-1; D gene uncertain. The CDR3 is 15 residues long. V lost 3 bases to trimming and J lost 0 bases, with 12 bases between them. Germline V CDR1 and CDR2: SGDLS, YYNGEE.